This T cell receptor (beta chain) was identified in a study of OX40 agonist ivuxolimab in advanced cancers. Findings and limits, study-wide: On average, CD8+ T cells had more expanded clones than CD4+.

V lost 2 bases to trimming and J lost 4 bases; unmatched junction nucleotides: 6. Germline CDR1 reads SGHDT; CDR2 reads YYEEEE. This CDR3 contains 14 residues. Measured with immunoSEQ multiplex PCR; TCRdb has only the in-frame clones, and not every one. The data show approximately 11,000 clones, more than 80% seen once. A word on this clone: Its antigen is not known.

This receptor was identified in an adult with an advanced solid tumor such as melanoma, head and neck, liver or kidney cancer. This sample comprised CD4+ or CD8+ T cells sorted from blood, obtained in a trial of the OX40 agonist ivuxolimab. V and J are TRBV5-6 and TRBJ2-7; 7 bases line up with TRBD1. The CDR3 protein is CASSFGTASYEQYF. As DNA, the CDR3 is TGTGCCAGCAGCTTCGGGACAGCGTCGTACGAGCAGTACTTC. The whole variable domain, filled in from reference TRBV5-6 and TRBJ2-7, reads DAGVTQSPTHLIKTRGQQVTLRCSPKSGHDTVSWYQQALGQGPQFIFQYYEEEERQRGNFPDRFSGHQFPNYSSELNVNALLLGDSALYLCASSFGTASYEQYFGPGTRLTVT.